This is a list of T cell receptor beta chains from one sample in a study of Graves' ophthalmopathy and Graves' hyperthyroidism. From the multiplex PCR reads, TCRdb called clonotypes with MiXCR, one entry per CDR3 protein. This table has around 340,000 distinct CDR3 sequences, around a sixth appearing once. The sequencing input was peripheral blood. The receptors shown here come from an adult man with Graves' ophthalmopathy. The CDR3 runs from the conserved cysteine through the conserved F or W. A D gene is named only where the DNA matches it firmly. Size is omitted from some rows. Given values are once, few, many or a class for expanded clones.

V gene	J gene	D gene	clone size	CDR3 DNA	CDR3 protein
TRBV25-1	TRBJ1-2	-	many	TGTGCCAGCAGTGTCGATGGTTATGGCTACACCTTC	CASSVDGYGYTF
TRBV18	TRBJ2-5	TRBD2	many	TGTGCCAGCTCACCGACTAGCGGGGCCCAAGAGACCCAGTACTTC	CASSPTSGAQETQYF
TRBV29-1	TRBJ2-2	TRBD1	many	TGCAGCGTTGAAGGCTTCCGGGACAGGGGTCGCACCGGGGAGCTGTTTTTT	CSVEGFRDRGRTGELFF
TRBV20-1	TRBJ1-2	TRBD1	many	TGCAGTGCTCCCCGGGACAGGGGGCTTGATGGCTATGGCTACACCTTC	CSAPRDRGLDGYGYTF
TRBV7-8	TRBJ2-4	-	-	TGTGCCAGCAGCTTACTTGAAAGGGGCGCGACGACTATAGCCAAAAACATTCAGTACTTC	CASSLLERGATTIAKNIQYF
TRBV12-3/TRBV12-4	TRBJ2-7	TRBD1	many	TGTGCCAGCAGGAGGACAGGGGGAACCTACGAGCAGTACTTC	CASRRTGGTYEQYF
TRBV5-1	TRBJ2-5	-	many	TGCGCCAGCAGCGCACAGGATGCGGAGACCCAGTACTTC	CASSAQDAETQYF
TRBV7-8	TRBJ2-2	TRBD2	many	TGTGCCAGCAGCTTAGTACGCGGGAGGGCCCTGGACGGGGAGCTGTTTTTT	CASSLVRGRALDGELFF
TRBV3-1	TRBJ2-2	-	many	TGTGCCAGCAGCTCTCCTGGAAACACCGGGGAGCTGTTTTTT	CASSSPGNTGELFF
TRBV30	TRBJ1-1	-	-	TGTGCCTGGAGTGGGAGGGGGGACACTGAAGCTTTCTTT	CAWSGRGDTEAFF
TRBV11-2	TRBJ2-5	-	-	TGTGCCAGCAGCTTCACCGTGCAAAAAGAGACCCAGTACTTC	CASSFTVQKETQYF
TRBV27	TRBJ2-3	TRBD2	many	TGTGCCAGCAGTTTGGGGACTAGCGGCACAGATACGCAGTATTTT	CASSLGTSGTDTQYF
TRBV11-2	TRBJ2-7	-	many	TGTGCCAGCAGCTTTTACACAGGGGGGGCCTACGAGCAGTACTTC	CASSFYTGGAYEQYF
TRBV7-9	TRBJ2-4	-	many	TGTGCCAGCAGCTTACGAGGGGCGGAGGGAAACATTCAGTACTTC	CASSLRGAEGNIQYF
TRBV29-1	TRBJ2-3	-	-	TGCAGCGTCCTTACAGATACGCAGTATTTT	CSVLTDTQYF
TRBV6-2/TRBV6-3	TRBJ2-7	TRBD2	many	TGTGCCAGCAGGCCCGCGACTAGCGGGAGCTTAGACGAGCAGTACTTC	CASRPATSGSLDEQYF
TRBV18	TRBJ1-1	TRBD1	many	TGTGCCAGCTCACCACAAACAGGGGCGAACACTGAAGCTTTCTTT	CASSPQTGANTEAFF
TRBV20-1	TRBJ1-1	-	many	TGCAGTGCTAGTGGGGGAAACAGGGCCGACACTGAAGCTTTCTTT	CSASGGNRADTEAFF
TRBV6-1	TRBJ2-5	-	-	TGTGCCAGCAGTGAAGCGCCCGGGGGGCTTAGGGAGACCCAGTACTTC	CASSEAPGGLRETQYF
TRBV29-1	TRBJ1-1	TRBD1	many	TGCAGCGTTTCAGGGGGGTTGAACACTGAAGCTTTCTTT	CSVSGGLNTEAFF
TRBV30	TRBJ1-1	-	few	TGTGCCTGGAAATGGGGAAGGACGAACACTGAAGCTTTCTTT	CAWKWGRTNTEAFF
TRBV7-2	TRBJ2-7	TRBD2	many	TGTGCCAGCAGCCACATGAGCGGGAGGAGGGACGAGCAGTACTTC	CASSHMSGRRDEQYF
TRBV12-3/TRBV12-4	TRBJ2-7	TRBD1	-	TGTGCCAGCAGTCCGGGGACAGGGAGACGCTCCTACGAGCAGTACTTC	CASSPGTGRRSYEQYF
TRBV20-1	TRBJ1-1	-	many	TGCAGTGCTGCGAAGGGGATTAACACTGAAGCTTTCTTT	CSAAKGINTEAFF
TRBV12-3/TRBV12-4	TRBJ2-5	-	-	TGTGCCAGCAGTTTGTGGGGAGAAAAAGAGACCCAGTACTTC	CASSLWGEKETQYF
TRBV19	TRBJ1-5	TRBD1	-	TGTGCCAGTACCGCCGGACAGGGCGGCCAGCCCCAGCATTTT	CASTAGQGGQPQHF
TRBV6-1	TRBJ2-7	TRBD1	few	TGTGCCAGCAGTAGGGACAGTGAGTACGAGCAGTACTTC	CASSRDSEYEQYF
TRBV9	TRBJ2-2	-	few	TGTGCCAGCAGCCCCCAGGTGGACACCGGGGAGCTGTTTTTT	CASSPQVDTGELFF
TRBV12-3/TRBV12-4	TRBJ2-5	-	-	TGTGCCAGCAGGGACATTAGCGGCTCCCAAGAGACCCAGTACTTC	CASRDISGSQETQYF
TRBV12-3/TRBV12-4	TRBJ1-4	-	many	TGTGCCAGCAGTTTAGGTGGCACCAGCTCGAAACTGTTTTTT	CASSLGGTSSKLFF
TRBV7-8	TRBJ1-1	-	many	TGTGCCAGCAGACCACTAGCCGGCTCCTTGAACACTGAAGCTTTCTTT	CASRPLAGSLNTEAFF
TRBV7-3	TRBJ2-6	-	-	TGTGCCAGCAGCTTCGGTCTCCAGGCCGGGGCCAACGTCCTGACTTTC	CASSFGLQAGANVLTF
TRBV20-1	TRBJ1-5	TRBD1	many	TGCAGTGCTAGAGGGGACAGAGTATATAGCAATCAGCCCCAGCATTTT	CSARGDRVYSNQPQHF
TRBV15	TRBJ2-5	-	many	TGTGCCACCAGCAGAGAAGCCGGGATGGGAGAGACCCAGTACTTC	CATSREAGMGETQYF
TRBV24-1	TRBJ1-5	-	many	TGTGCCACCGAGGAAAAGCTTTATAGCAATCAGCCCCAGCATTTT	CATEEKLYSNQPQHF
TRBV6-5	TRBJ1-3	TRBD1	many	TGTGCCAGCAGTTACGGGACAGGGGCTGGAAACACCATATATTTT	CASSYGTGAGNTIYF
TRBV5-1	TRBJ1-1	-	many	TGCGCCAGCAGCTTGCTGGGGGACACTGAAGCTTTCTTT	CASSLLGDTEAFF
TRBV15	TRBJ2-7	TRBD2	many	TGTGCCACCAGCAACGGGGGGTACTACGAGCAGTACTTC	CATSNGGYYEQYF
TRBV12-3/TRBV12-4	TRBJ1-6	-	many	TGTGCCAGCACGGGGTCCTATAATTCACCCCTCCACTTT	CASTGSYNSPLHF
TRBV29-1	TRBJ2-7	TRBD2	-	TGCAGCGTGGCCGGGACTAGCGGCTCCTACGAGCAGTACTTC	CSVAGTSGSYEQYF
TRBV2	TRBJ2-7	-	many	TGTGCCAGCAGAATAACTCAGGGGTACGAGCAGTACTTC	CASRITQGYEQYF
TRBV20-1	TRBJ1-1	-	-	TGCAGTGGGGTTACCTGGGGTGAAGCTTTCTTT	CSGVTWGEAFF
TRBV4-2	TRBJ1-5	-	few	TGTGCCAGCAGCCGGGGAGGCAATAGCAATCAGCCCCAGCATTTT	CASSRGGNSNQPQHF
TRBV6-5	TRBJ2-2	-	many	TGTGCCAGCAGGAGGGACTGGGAGCTGTTTTTT	CASRRDWELFF
TRBV6-1	TRBJ2-2	-	-	TGTGCCAGCAGTGAACTTGCGAACACTGGGGAGCTGTTTTTT	CASSELANTGELFF
TRBV10-3	TRBJ1-2	-	-	TGTGCCAGCAGCCCCTATTCAGGGACCTATGGCTACACCTTC	CASSPYSGTYGYTF
TRBV15	TRBJ1-1	-	-	TGTGCCACCAGCAGAGATCCCCCTCGGAGGAGTGCTAAAGCTCTAACTTTCTTT	CATSRDPPRRSAKALTFF
TRBV20-1	TRBJ2-5	TRBD1	many	TGCAGTGCTAGAGATGGACAGGGATTAGTGGAGACCCAGTACTTC	CSARDGQGLVETQYF
TRBV18	TRBJ2-5	TRBD2	many	TGTGCCAGCTCACGGGAGGGACAAGAGACCCAGTACTTC	CASSREGQETQYF
TRBV11-2	TRBJ2-5	-	many	TGTGCCAGCAGCTTACCCCGAGGGGGTGGCCAAGAGACCCAGTACTTC	CASSLPRGGGQETQYF
TRBV6-5	TRBJ1-1	-	many	TGTGCCAGCAGTTATCGTCCAGGGTTGAACACTGAAGCTTTCTTT	CASSYRPGLNTEAFF
TRBV5-1	TRBJ2-7	TRBD1	many	TGCGCCAGCAGCCTAGGACAGGGGGGGTCCTACGAGCAGTACTTC	CASSLGQGGSYEQYF
TRBV24-1	TRBJ2-7	TRBD2	-	TGTGCCACCAGTGGCGCCCCGGGACTAGTCTACGAGCAGTACTTC	CATSGAPGLVYEQYF